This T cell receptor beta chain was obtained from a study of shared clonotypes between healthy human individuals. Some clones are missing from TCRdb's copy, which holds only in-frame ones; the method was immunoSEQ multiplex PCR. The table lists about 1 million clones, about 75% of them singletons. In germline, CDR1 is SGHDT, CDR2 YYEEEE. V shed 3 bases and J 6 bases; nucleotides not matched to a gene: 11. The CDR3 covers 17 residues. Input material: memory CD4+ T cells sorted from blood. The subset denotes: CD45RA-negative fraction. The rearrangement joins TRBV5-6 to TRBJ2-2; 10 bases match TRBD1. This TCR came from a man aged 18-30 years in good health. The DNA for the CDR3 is TGTGCCAGCAGCTCACTTCGGGGACAGGGGCTCGCCGGGGAGCTGTTTTTT. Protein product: CASSSLRGQGLAGELFF.